A single sample is the source of the 14 T cell receptor beta chains below, sequenced in a study of shared clonotypes between healthy human individuals. Sequencing used immunoSEQ multiplex PCR; TCRdb keeps in-frame clones, though not all of them. The sample contains fewer than 850,000 clones, roughly 91% of which appear only once. Specimen: memory CD8+ T cells from PBMCs. Subset defined: CD45RO+ cells pooled with CCR7-negative TemRA cells. The receptor set was obtained from a man in his late teens or twenties in good health. Some clones in this sample may be carry-over from other donors' samples.

V usage is TRBV29-1 and J usage is TRBJ2-2; TRBD1 might be the D (6 bases). There are 13 residues in the CDR3. Trimming removed 4 bases from V and 0 bases from J, with 6 bases in between. Germline V gene lookup returns CDR1 SQVTM and CDR2 ANQGSEA. The CDR3 DNA reads TGCAGCGTTGGGACAGCGAACACCGGGGAGCTGTTTTTT. This codes for CSVGTANTGELFF.

V and J are TRBV13 and TRBJ2-3; 11 bases agree with TRBD2. In germline, CDR1 is PRHDT, CDR2 FYEKMQ (reference sequence). Trimming took 7 bases from V and 2 from J; bases not matched to a gene: 2. The CDR3 consists of 14 residues. The CDR3 coding sequence is TGTGCCAGCATGGGACTAGCGGCCACAGATACGCAGTATTTT. Translation: CASMGLAATDTQYF.

This clone was counted between two and nine times. The chain has TRBV7-9 and TRBJ1-1, with D unresolved. The length of the CDR3 is 15 residues. V lost 1 base to trimming and J lost 2 bases, with 11 bases between them. Per germline, CDR1 SEHNR and CDR2 FQNEAQ (reference sequence). The CDR3, as DNA: TGTGCCAGCAGCTTAGTAGTCAGCCAAAACACTGAAGCTTTCTTT. It translates to CASSLVVSQNTEAFF.

This clone was recorded once. V gene TRBV29-1 combines with J gene TRBJ2-7; D is ambiguous. The V end was cut by 5 bases, the J end by 0 bases, with 11 bases between. Germline values: CDR1 SQVTM, CDR2 ANQGSEA. The CDR3 runs to 13 residues. The CDR3 sequence: CSVLKGSSYEQYF. CDR3 nucleotides: TGCAGCGTTCTAAAGGGAAGCTCCTACGAGCAGTACTTC.

For this clone: The same CDR3 arises from other DNA sequences in this sample as well. The CDR3 is CASSYSGGELFF. CDR3 DNA: TGTGCCAGCAGTTACTCTGGCGGGGAGCTGTTTTTT. This chain connects TRBV6-5 to TRBJ2-2; D remains ambiguous. V lost 0 bases and J 7 bases, leaving 3 bases between the germline ends. The CDR3 has 12 residues. Germline values: CDR1 MNHEY, CDR2 SVGAGI.

The CDR3, as DNA: TGTGCCAGCAGCTTAGCGTCTACCCCCCAGTTCTTC. It yields the protein CASSLASTPQFF. The V and J genes are TRBV9 and TRBJ2-1, with a possible D match to TRBD2 (5 bases). V lost 4 bases and J 13 bases, leaving 15 bases between the germline ends. There are 12 residues in the CDR3. The germline V gene has CDR1 SGDLS and CDR2 YYNGEE.

The V and J genes are TRBV19 and TRBJ2-7; 7 nucleotides align to TRBD1. The CDR3 is made up of 15 amino acids. J was trimmed by 9 bases and V by 3 bases; bases with no gene match: 14. Germline CDR1 is LNHDA and CDR2 is SQIVND (reference sequence). CDR3 sequence (DNA): TGTGCCAGTAGTATCGGGGACAGTCCAGTCCTCTTGCAGTACTTC. Translation gives CASSIGDSPVLLQYF.

V gene TRBV5-6 combines with J gene TRBJ1-1; 9 nucleotides agree with TRBD1. The length of the CDR3 is 15 residues. V shed 0 bases, J shed 4 bases, and the junction held 4 bases outside the gene matches. Per the germline V gene, CDR1 is SGHDT and CDR2 is YYEEEE. The CDR3 is CASSLVGTGTTEAFF. CDR3 coding DNA: TGTGCCAGCAGCTTGGTTGGGACAGGGACCACTGAAGCTTTCTTT. Filled out from reference TRBV5-6 and TRBJ1-1, the complete variable domain reads DAGVTQSPTHLIKTRGQQVTLRCSPKSGHDTVSWYQQALGQGPQFIFQYYEEEERQRGNFPDRFSGHQFPNYSSELNVNALLLGDSALYLCASSLVGTGTTEAFFGQGTRLTVV.

This clone occurred many times. The chain uses TRBV7-9 and TRBJ2-7, with D possibly matching TRBD2 (6 bases). Per the germline V gene, CDR1 is SEHNR and CDR2 is FQNEAQ (reference sequence). CDR3 length: 12 residues. V lost 4 bases and J lost 3, with 7 bases in between. CDR3 sequence reads: CASSSGDYEQYF. The CDR3 DNA sequence: TGTGCCAGCAGCTCGGGGGACTACGAGCAGTACTTC.

The CDR3: CASSQDRGQGANEQYF. CDR3 bases: TGCGCCAGCAGCCAAGATCGGGGGCAGGGGGCCAACGAGCAGTACTTC. The rearrangement joins TRBV4-3 to TRBJ2-7, with TRBD1 matching 8 bases. V trimming: 0 bases; J trimming: 5 bases; junction bases outside the gene matches: 9. Per the germline V gene, CDR1 is LGHNA and CDR2 is YSLEER. This CDR3 has 16 amino acids.

The chain couples TRBV28 to TRBJ2-7; 11 nucleotides align to TRBD1. The J segment lost 3 bases and the V segment lost 6 bases, leaving 13 bases of the junction unmatched. This CDR3 is built from 17 residues. Germline V CDR1 and CDR2: MDHEN, SYDVKM. CDR3 sequence reads: CASSGDRGKRLGYEQYF. The CDR3, as DNA: TGTGCCAGCAGCGGGGACAGGGGGAAGCGACTTGGCTACGAGCAGTACTTC.

The chain carries TRBV30 and TRBJ1-2, with D perhaps matching TRBD1 (5 bases). The germline V gene has CDR1 GTSNPN and CDR2 SVGIG (reference sequence). This CDR3 is 15 amino acids long. With 5 bases removed from V and 4 bases from J, the gap between germline ends came to 20 bases. CDR3 protein: CAWDELRGDSYGYTF. The CDR3 DNA follows: TGTGCCTGGGACGAACTCAGAGGGGATTCCTATGGCTACACCTTC.

This chain connects TRBV25-1 to TRBJ2-5, with D perhaps matching TRBD1 or TRBD2 (5 bases each). The CDR3 is 14 amino acids. V lost 2 bases to trimming and J lost 10 bases, with 17 bases between them. Germline V gives CDR1 MGHDK, CDR2 SYGVNS. In DNA form, the CDR3 reads TGTGCCAGCAGTGAACCCGGGACCCCCCCGGACCAGTACTTC. As protein: CASSEPGTPPDQYF. Drawing the rest from reference TRBV25-1 and TRBJ2-5, the complete variable domain is EADIYQTPRYLVIGTGKKITLECSQTMGHDKMYWYQQDPGMELHLIHYSYGVNSTEKGDLSSESTVSRIRTEHFPLTLESARPSHTSQYLCASSEPGTPPDQYFGPGTRLLVL.

The chain couples TRBV5-6 to TRBJ1-5; no definite D call. CDR3 length: 13 residues. Germline V gives CDR1 SGHDT, CDR2 YYEEEE. Trimming cost V 0 bases and J 6 bases, with 7 bases left between them. CDR3 in DNA: TGTGCCAGCAGCTTGGGGTGGGGTCAGCCCCAGCATTTT. Translation: CASSLGWGQPQHF.